This T cell receptor beta chain comes out of a study of OX40 agonist ivuxolimab in advanced cancers. Trimming removed 5 bases at V and 5 bases at J, with 14 bases between. The V gene's germline CDR1 is SQVTM and CDR2 ANQGSEA. The CDR3 consists of 13 residues. The data were produced by immunoSEQ multiplex PCR, yet TCRdb's version contains in-frame clones alone and is incomplete. The table records about 64,000 clones, approximately 85% of them present only once. This rearrangement joins TRBV29-1 to TRBJ2-3; TRBD1 might be the D (5 bases). This sequence originates from an adult with an advanced solid tumor such as melanoma, head and neck, liver or kidney cancer. Sequencing was performed on CD4+ or CD8+ T cells sorted from blood, taken in a trial of the OX40 agonist ivuxolimab. For the CDR3, the DNA is TGCAGCGTTCACAGGCCAGATCGAGATACGCAGTATTTT. Its protein is CSVHRPDRDTQYF.